What follows are 29 T cell receptor beta chains derived from one specimen sequenced in a study of blood T cell repertoires in COVID-19. The repertoire was sequenced with immunoSEQ multiplex PCR; TCRdb's copy has only in-frame clones and lacks some. The table has under 250,000 clones, over 70% seen once; the top ten hold about 7.4%. The specimen was peripheral blood. These receptors all come from a woman in her 50s with acute or convalescent COVID-19.

V and J are TRBV7-3 and TRBJ2-1, with 9 nucleotides matching TRBD2. This CDR3 is built from 15 residues. With V trimmed by 4 bases and J by 8 bases, 9 bases remained unmatched. Germline values: CDR1 SGHTA, CDR2 FQGTGA. Here the CDR3 reads CASSYLPGTSHEQFF. The CDR3 DNA sequence: TGTGCCAGCAGCTACCTCCCCGGGACTAGCCATGAGCAGTTCTTC. Full variable domain (missing parts from reference TRBV7-3 and TRBJ2-1): GAGVSQTPSNKVTEKGKYVELRCDPISGHTALYWYRQSLGQGPEFLIYFQGTGAADDSGLPNDRFFAVRPEGSVSTLKIQRTERGDSAVYLCASSYLPGTSHEQFFGPGTRLTVL.

This chain connects TRBV5-1 to TRBJ1-2; no reliable D call. Germline assignment: CDR1 SGHRS and CDR2 YFSETQ. The CDR3 is 13 residues long. Trimming took 0 bases from V and 2 from J, leaving 5 bases between them. The CDR3 DNA reads TGCGCCAGCAGCTTGGTCGTAAACTATGGCTACACCTTC. It is translated as CASSLVVNYGYTF.

The chain couples TRBV2 to TRBJ2-5; 11 bases align to TRBD2. From germline, CDR1 is SNHLY and CDR2 FYNNEI. Trimming at V came to 2 bases and at J to 5 bases, leaving 7 bases not matched to a gene. The CDR3 sequence is 16 residues long. The CDR3 DNA reads as TGTGCCAGCAGTGAAACTAGCGGGAGAAGTAGGGAGACCCAGTACTTC. Translation: CASSETSGRSRETQYF.

Concerning this clone itself: Additional DNA sequences in this sample encode the identical CDR3. The chain employs TRBV6-5 and TRBJ2-1, with 12 positions matching TRBD2. The germline V gene encodes CDR1 MNHEY and CDR2 SVGAGI. The CDR3 consists of 16 residues. Trimming at V came to 0 bases and at J to 4 bases, leaving 1 base not matched to a gene. The DNA of the CDR3 is TGTGCCAGCAGTTACTCCGGACTAGCGGGATACAATGAGCAGTTCTTC. Amino acid sequence: CASSYSGLAGYNEQFF.

This clone was observed a few times. J is TRBJ1-1 and V is TRBV11-3, with D tentatively TRBD1 (5 bases). The CDR3 sequence is 14 residues long. With 2 bases removed from V and 5 bases from J, the gap between germline ends came to 12 bases. Looked up from germline, CDR1 is SGHNT and CDR2 is YENEEA. As DNA, the CDR3 is TGTGCCAGCAGCTTATCAGGGATCGAGACTGAAGCTTTCTTT. Translated, it gives CASSLSGIETEAFF.

The chain carries TRBV28 and TRBJ1-4; D possibly corresponds to TRBD1 (6 bases). CDR3 length equals 14 residues. Germline V lookup: CDR1 MDHEN, CDR2 SYDVKM. V lost 6 bases and J 4 bases, leaving 12 bases between the germline ends. Written as DNA, the CDR3 is TGTGCCAGCAGCCCAGGGGACCTTAATGAAAAACTGTTTTTT. Amino acids: CASSPGDLNEKLFF.

The chain carries TRBV2 and TRBJ1-1; TRBD1 agrees at 7 bases. The V gene end was trimmed by 6 bases and the J gene end by 8 bases; junction bases not matched to a gene: 6. The CDR3 runs 12 residues. From germline, CDR1 is SNHLY and CDR2 FYNNEI. The CDR3 spells CASRTTGQEAFF. The CDR3 nucleotides read TGTGCCAGCAGGACTACGGGACAGGAAGCTTTCTTT. The whole variable domain, filled in from reference TRBV2 and TRBJ1-1, reads EPEVTQTPSHQVTQMGQEVILRCVPISNHLYFYWYRQILGQKVEFLVSFYNNEISEKSEIFDDQFSVERPDGSNFTLKIRSTKLEDSAMYFCASRTTGQEAFFGQGTRLTVV.

The chain combines TRBV20-1 with TRBJ2-1; 8 bases are a match to TRBD2. CDR3 length: 13 residues. The V gene end was trimmed by 3 bases and the J gene end by 9 bases; junction bases not matched to a gene: 7. Germline CDR1 reads DFQATT; CDR2 reads SNEGSKA (reference sequence). The DNA of the CDR3 is TGCAGTGCTAGTTCGGTAGCGGGACTTGAGCAGTTCTTC. This codes for CSASSVAGLEQFF.

The chain is built from TRBV11-2 and TRBJ2-3; D possibly corresponds to TRBD2 (6 bases). From germline, CDR1 is SGHAT and CDR2 FQNNGV. V gave up 0 bases and J gave up 0 bases, with 10 bases separating them. The CDR3 length is 16 residues. The DNA for the CDR3 is TGTGCCAGCAGCTTAGAGGCTAGCGTTAGCACAGATACGCAGTATTTT. Protein: CASSLEASVSTDTQYF.

V is TRBV6-5 and J is TRBJ2-2; 7 bases are shared with TRBD2. The CDR3 contains 15 residues. Germline V lookup: CDR1 MNHEY, CDR2 SVGAGI. V gave up 6 bases and J gave up 6 bases; unmatched junction bases: 10. CDR3 amino acids: CASSLGGSVAGELFF. The CDR3 DNA reads as TGTGCCAGCAGCCTCGGGGGGAGTGTAGCCGGGGAGCTGTTTTTT.

This clone was observed a handful of times. This chain links TRBV27 with TRBJ2-7; 10 bases line up with TRBD2. CDR3 length: 18 amino acids. Germline CDR1 reads MNHEY; CDR2 reads SMNVEV (reference sequence). Trimming at V came to 2 bases and at J to 5 bases, leaving 15 bases not matched to a gene. This CDR3 is CASSLGGSGRTSPHEQYF. The CDR3, as DNA: TGTGCCAGCAGTTTAGGGGGTAGCGGGAGGACCTCCCCCCACGAGCAGTACTTC.

This clone came up once. J is TRBJ1-6 and V is TRBV2; D is ambiguous. CDR1 and CDR2 (germline): SNHLY, FYNNEI. The CDR3 covers 13 residues. V was trimmed by 7 bases and J by 10 bases, leaving 14 bases between them. CDR3 bases: TGTGCCAGCAACCTCGGACGGGAATCACCCCTCCACTTT. Its translation is CASNLGRESPLHF.

The rearrangement uses TRBV5-1 and TRBJ2-7; no clear D. Deletions cut 0 bases from V and 3 bases from J, with 13 bases between. This CDR3 is built from 15 residues. Germline assignment: CDR1 SGHRS and CDR2 YFSETQ. CDR3 region: CASSLGTVGSYEQYF. In DNA form, the CDR3 reads TGCGCCAGCAGCTTGGGCACAGTCGGCAGCTACGAGCAGTACTTC.

The chain is built from TRBV20-1 and TRBJ2-1; weak D call: TRBD1 (5 bases). This CDR3 is 11 amino acids long. Germline values: CDR1 DFQATT, CDR2 SNEGSKA (reference sequence). Trimming removed 7 bases from V and 6 bases from J, with 10 bases in between. CDR3 sequence reads: CSGGPGNEQFF. CDR3 DNA: TGCAGTGGGGGCCCCGGCAATGAGCAGTTCTTC.

The chain recombines TRBV28 with TRBJ2-1; 9 nucleotides match TRBD2. V was clipped by 5 bases and J by 7 bases; unmatched bases: 6. In germline, CDR1 is MDHEN, CDR2 SYDVKM. This CDR3 region has 14 residues. CDR3 residues: CASSLGLARNEQFF. The CDR3 DNA follows: TGTGCCAGCAGTCTTGGACTAGCGAGAAATGAGCAGTTCTTC.

This clone appeared a single time. The chain uses TRBV12-3 or TRBV12-4 and TRBJ2-1; D not resolved. This CDR3 region has 11 residues. The germline V and J ends were trimmed by 5 bases and 9 bases, with 8 bases remaining between them. CDR3 in DNA: TGTGCCAGCAGTGCTAGTGCTGAGCAGTTCTTC. Translated: CASSASAEQFF.

This chain uses TRBV6-6 with TRBJ1-1; D possibly corresponds to TRBD1 (6 bases). This CDR3 has 15 residues. The V end was cut by 5 bases, the J end by 2 bases, with 15 bases between. CDR1 is MNHNY and CDR2 is SVGAGI in the germline V gene (reference sequence). CDR3 in DNA: TGTGCCAGCAGTAAGGGTGAGGGGGTTAACACTGAAGCTTTCTTT. Translated: CASSKGEGVNTEAFF.

This clone came up a few times. The gene calls are TRBV10-3 and TRBJ2-1; 15 bases align to TRBD2. Germline values: CDR1 ENHRY, CDR2 SYGVKD. The CDR3 consists of 14 residues. V was pared by 2 bases and J by 13 bases, with 3 bases of the junction left unmatched. CDR3: CAISEGLAGGAQFF. The CDR3 DNA is TGTGCCATCAGTGAGGGACTAGCGGGAGGGGCACAGTTCTTC.

The chain joins TRBV10-1 to TRBJ2-7; 9 bases map to TRBD1. The V gene end was trimmed by 4 bases and the J gene end by 1 base; junction bases not matched to a gene: 2. The CDR3 runs 14 residues. The germline gives CDR1 WNHNN, CDR2 SYGVQD (reference sequence). For the CDR3, the DNA is TGCGCCAGCAGTGGGGGACAGGGTTCCTACGAGCAGTACTTC. It is translated as CASSGGQGSYEQYF.

The chain joins TRBV7-6 to TRBJ2-1; TRBD2 agrees at 8 bases. The V segment lost 4 bases and the J segment 9 bases; nucleotides outside the gene matches: 14. Germline CDR1 is SGHVS and CDR2 is FNYEAQ. This CDR3 has 16 residues. The CDR3 loop is CASSSSFREGLVEQFF. The CDR3 DNA reads TGTGCCAGCAGCTCCTCCTTCCGGGAGGGCTTGGTTGAGCAGTTCTTC.

The gene calls are TRBV4-1 and TRBJ2-5; TRBD2 aligns across 12 bases. CDR1 and CDR2 (germline): MGHRA, YSYEKL. With V trimmed by 2 bases and J by 4 bases, 11 bases remained unmatched. The CDR3 sequence is 18 residues long. The CDR3 here is CASSQLSRLAGVGETQYF. The CDR3 DNA is TGCGCCAGCAGCCAACTCTCTCGACTAGCGGGAGTTGGAGAGACCCAGTACTTC.

The genes are TRBV5-6 and TRBJ2-3; 8 positions match TRBD2. CDR1 and CDR2 (germline): SGHDT, YYEEEE. Unmatched junction bases numbered 5, after V lost 2 bases and J lost 0 bases. This CDR3 has 16 amino acids. CDR3 nucleotide sequence: TGTGCCAGCAGCTTAGGACTAGCCTACAGCACAGATACGCAGTATTTT. Translation: CASSLGLAYSTDTQYF.

V is TRBV5-4 and J is TRBJ2-5; TRBD2 is a possible D gene (5 bases). Germline-derived CDR1 and CDR2 are SGHNT and YYREEE (reference sequence). This CDR3 is built from 13 residues. V lost 3 bases and J lost 5, with 11 bases in between. The CDR3 DNA follows: TGTGCCAGCAGCTCCCCCCGCGGGGAGACCCAGTACTTC. Translating gives CASSSPRGETQYF.

The chain combines TRBV28 with TRBJ2-7; 7 nucleotides match TRBD1. The trim removed 8 bases at V and 3 bases at J, leaving 10 bases unmatched. The CDR3 consists of 14 residues. Germline-derived CDR1 and CDR2 are MDHEN and SYDVKM. CDR3 loop: CASLRQGEYYEQYF. DNA for the CDR3: TGTGCCAGCCTACGACAGGGCGAATACTACGAGCAGTACTTC.

The chain is built from TRBV5-1 and TRBJ2-6; 12 positions match TRBD2. J was trimmed by 4 bases and V by 4 bases; bases with no gene match: 18. The CDR3 consists of 21 residues. Germline CDR1 and CDR2: SGHRS and YFSETQ. The CDR3 region has the DNA TGCGCCAGCAGCCAGACCGTGCTAGCGGGAGGGCCCTCGGGAGGGGCCAACGTCCTGACTTTC. Translating it yields CASSQTVLAGGPSGGANVLTF.

The chain combines TRBV11-2 with TRBJ1-2, with TRBD1 identical over 8 bases. CDR1 is SGHAT and CDR2 is FQNNGV in the germline V gene. This CDR3 has 16 amino acids. V trimming: 5 bases; J trimming: 3 bases; junction bases outside the gene matches: 11. The CDR3 DNA sequence: TGTGCCAGCAGCCGGGCTGGACAGGGAGGGTACTATGGCTACACCTTC. It specifies CASSRAGQGGYYGYTF.

The chain is built from TRBV24-1 and TRBJ2-7; no firm D call. With 2 bases removed from V and 2 bases from J, the gap between germline ends came to 6 bases. CDR1 KGHDR and CDR2 SFDVKD come from the germline V gene. There are 13 residues in the CDR3. CDR3 in amino acids: CATSDSSPYEQYF. For the CDR3, the DNA is TGTGCCACCAGTGATTCCTCTCCCTACGAGCAGTACTTC.

The chain couples TRBV11-3 to TRBJ2-2, with 7 bases lining up with TRBD1. V was pared by 5 bases and J by 4 bases, with 10 bases of the junction left unmatched. There are 16 residues in the CDR3. CDR1 SGHNT and CDR2 YENEEA come from the germline V gene. The CDR3 loop is CASSPSPTGSTGELFF. CDR3 DNA sequence: TGTGCCAGCAGCCCTTCCCCGACAGGGTCCACCGGGGAGCTGTTTTTT.

The chain carries TRBV7-2 and TRBJ2-7, with D possibly matching TRBD2 (5 bases). The CDR3 runs to 17 residues. V was clipped by 2 bases and J by 5 bases, with 22 bases between them. In germline, CDR1 is SGHTA, CDR2 FQGNSA. The CDR3 reads CASSLPEGRGLEDEQYF. CDR3 in DNA: TGTGCCAGCAGCTTACCCGAGGGCCGAGGTCTAGAGGACGAGCAGTACTTC.